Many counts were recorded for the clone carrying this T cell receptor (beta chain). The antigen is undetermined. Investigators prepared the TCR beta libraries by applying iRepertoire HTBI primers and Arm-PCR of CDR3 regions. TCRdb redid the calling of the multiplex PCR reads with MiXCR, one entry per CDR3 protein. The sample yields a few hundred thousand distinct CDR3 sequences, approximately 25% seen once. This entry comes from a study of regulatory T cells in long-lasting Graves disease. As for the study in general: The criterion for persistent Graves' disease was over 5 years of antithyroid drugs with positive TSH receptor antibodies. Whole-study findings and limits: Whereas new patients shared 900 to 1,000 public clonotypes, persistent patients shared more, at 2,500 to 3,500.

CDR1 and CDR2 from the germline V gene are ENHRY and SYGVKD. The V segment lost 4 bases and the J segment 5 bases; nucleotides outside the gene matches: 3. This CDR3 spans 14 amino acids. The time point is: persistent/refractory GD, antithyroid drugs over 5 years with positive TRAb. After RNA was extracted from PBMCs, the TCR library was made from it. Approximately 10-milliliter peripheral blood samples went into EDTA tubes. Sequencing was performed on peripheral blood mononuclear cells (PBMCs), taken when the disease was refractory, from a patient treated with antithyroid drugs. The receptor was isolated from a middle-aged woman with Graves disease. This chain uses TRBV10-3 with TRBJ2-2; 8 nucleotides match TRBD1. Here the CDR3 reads CAISVGQETGELFF. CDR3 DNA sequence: TGTGCCATCAGTGTGGGACAGGAGACCGGGGAGCTGTTTTTT.